The source of this TCR beta chain is a study of neurological immune-mediated disorders. As to time point: longitudinal time-point 1 (baseline). Unsorted libraries came from 2 million PBMCs stored at -80 °C. 5'RACE generated cDNA with 10-nucleotide random UMIs. One entry per CDR3 protein results from TCRdb running MiXCR on the 5' RACE reads. The sample lists tens of thousands of distinct CDR3 sequences, 3.2% occurring once. This clonotype was seen many times. Sequencing was performed on PBMCs. The receptor was derived from a woman aged 55-69 years with multiple sclerosis.

CDR3 DNA sequence: TGCGCCAGCAGTCCACCGGGCCGGGCTGAAAAACTGTTTTTT. This sequence encodes CASSPPGRAEKLFF. The gene calls are TRBV4-1 and TRBJ1-4; no firm D call. The length of the CDR3 is 14 residues. Germline V lookup: CDR1 MGHRA, CDR2 YSYEKL. The V end was cut by 6 bases, the J end by 7 bases, with 15 bases between.